This T cell receptor (delta chain) derives from a study of gamma delta lymphoproliferative disorders and STAT genes. Whole-study context: Delta-chain libraries followed the EuroClonality-NGS standard operating procedure.

Sequencing used genomic DNA taken from PBMCs of patients and controls. CDR1 TSWWSYY and CDR2 QGS come from the germline V gene. This CDR3 is built from 21 residues. Trimming took 0 bases from V and 5 from J; bases not matched to a gene: 22. The study, taken as a whole, reports: Patient gamma repertoires clustered apart from healthy controls; delta did not.

A remark on this clone: Antigen specificity is unknown. A single base is all that separates this from a far larger clone, so a read error is likely. This same CDR3 is encoded by further DNA sequences in the sample.

TCRdb fed the multiplex PCR reads into CATT to redo clone calling. The sample consists of 3,500 to 4,500 delta-chain clones, around 1% of them appearing once. This TCR derives from a human donor in good health. Sequencing was done on a sample of blood. The gene calls are TRDV1 and TRDJ1; 9 nucleotides line up with TRDD3. The CDR3 region is CALGELRVPTAYWGTTDKLIF. Written as DNA, the CDR3 is TGTGCTCTTGGGGAACTCCGGGTTCCTACTGCGTACTGGGGGACCACTGATAAACTCATCTTT.